Each of the 3 T cell receptor beta chains below was sequenced from the same sample in a study of beta chain features in type 1 diabetes. Isolated RNA was reverse transcribed in full, so expressed TCRB transcripts were sequenced. Assay used: immunoSEQ multiplex PCR; TCRdb lists only in-frame clones, some missing. Of some 270,000 clones listed, 11% to 15% are singletons. Sequenced material: naive CD4+ T cells from blood. All receptors derive from a woman in her forties in good health.

The chain uses TRBV7-2 and TRBJ1-5; no firm D call. CDR3 length equals 16 residues. Germline V gives CDR1 SGHTA, CDR2 FQGNSA. V was clipped by 1 base and J by 1 base, with 11 bases between them. The CDR3 DNA sequence: TGTGCCAGCAGCTTAGTTGGCCCCGGGAGCAATCAGCCCCAGCATTTT. It specifies CASSLVGPGSNQPQHF.

This clone appeared a few times. The V and J genes are TRBV11-2 and TRBJ2-2, with a tentative D call TRBD1 (7 bases). Trimming took 6 bases from V and 9 from J, leaving 17 bases between them. Germline V gene data show CDR1 as SGHAT and CDR2 as FQNNGV. CDR3 size: 14 residues. As DNA, the CDR3 is TGTGCCAGCAGTTACGACAGGGAGGCGTGGGAGCTGTTTTTT. The encoded protein is CASSYDREAWELFF.

The chain joins TRBV7-2 to TRBJ2-1, with 13 bases aligning to TRBD2. The germline V gene encodes CDR1 SGHTA and CDR2 FQGNSA. The CDR3 length is 20 residues. V shed 0 bases, J shed 0 bases, and the junction held 8 bases outside the gene matches. CDR3 loop: CASSLAAGLAGQSSYNEQFF. DNA of the CDR3: TGTGCCAGCAGCTTAGCCGCGGGACTAGCGGGGCAGAGCTCCTACAATGAGCAGTTCTTC.